A selection of T cell receptor beta chains follows, all from one sample in a study of CD8+ T cells in alopecia areata. Sequenced by immunoSEQ multiplex PCR; TCRdb stores in-frame clones only, minus some. The table has about 100,000 clones, roughly three fifths seen once; the top ten hold around 15%. Sequenced here: CD8+ T cells sorted from blood, sampled at roughly week 58, from a patient treated with tofacitinib. The receptor set was obtained from a human donor with alopecia areata. Both conserved end residues are part of each CDR3. D genes are given only for firm matches. Where a row states a size, it is once, few, many or the class of an expanded clone; other rows omit it.

cdr3_aa,cdr3_nt,clone_size,v_call,j_call,d_call
CAWSRDRGFTEAFF,TGTGCCTGGTCCCGGGACAGGGGATTCACTGAAGCTTTCTTT,once,TRBV30,TRBJ1-1,TRBD1
CASSQGRHTDTQYF,TGTGCCAGCAGCCAAGGAAGGCACACAGATACGCAGTATTTT,many,TRBV14,TRBJ2-3,NA
CASSAYRESEQYF,TGTGCCAGTAGTGCCTACAGGGAGTCCGAGCAGTACTTC,NA,TRBV19,TRBJ2-7,NA
CAWSASYNSPLHF,TGTGCCTGGAGTGCCTCCTATAATTCACCCCTCCACTTT,few,TRBV30,TRBJ1-6,NA
CAIREDRGENIQYF,TGTGCCATCAGGGAAGACAGGGGGGAAAACATTCAGTACTTC,few,TRBV10-3,TRBJ2-4,TRBD1
CATSRVASTDTQYF,TGTGCCACCAGCAGAGTGGCTAGCACAGATACGCAGTATTTT,NA,TRBV15,TRBJ2-3,NA
CASSPPGPGPNQPQHF,TGTGCCAGCTCACCCCCGGGGCCAGGACCCAATCAGCCCCAGCATTTT,NA,TRBV18,TRBJ1-5,NA
CASSGLAGGKEQFF,TGTGCCAGCAGCGGCCTAGCGGGGGGTAAAGAGCAGTTCTTC,NA,TRBV13,TRBJ2-1,TRBD2
CASSYQGDSNQPQHF,TGTGCCAGCAGCTACCAGGGGGATAGCAATCAGCCCCAGCATTTT,NA,TRBV5-6,TRBJ1-5,TRBD1
CASSLLHTDTQYF,TGTGCCAGCAGTTTATTACACACAGATACGCAGTATTTT,few,TRBV27,TRBJ2-3,NA
CASSLADRAHSFF,TGTGCCAGCAGCTTAGCCGACAGGGCCCATTCGTTCTTC,NA,TRBV11-1,TRBJ2-1,TRBD1
CASSPFHVADYGYTF,TGCGCCAGCAGCCCGTTTCATGTAGCGGACTATGGCTACACCTTC,NA,TRBV5-1,TRBJ1-2,NA
CASSFVGEVDGYTF,TGTGCCAGCAGCTTTGTAGGGGAGGTTGATGGCTACACCTTC,few,TRBV5-6,TRBJ1-2,NA
CASSLFVGGTDTQYF,TGTGCCAGCAGTTTATTCGTGGGGGGTACAGATACGCAGTATTTT,few,TRBV27,TRBJ2-3,NA
CASSTSFGSEAFF,TGTGCCAGTAGTACCTCCTTCGGGTCCGAAGCTTTCTTT,NA,TRBV19,TRBJ1-1,NA
CASSGPGQGYEQYF,TGTGCCAGCAGCGGACCGGGACAGGGGTACGAGCAGTACTTC,NA,TRBV7-9,TRBJ2-7,TRBD1
CASSLYRDGETQYF,TGCGCCAGCAGCCTCTACCGGGACGGGGAGACCCAGTACTTC,NA,TRBV4-1,TRBJ2-5,NA
CASSSTSVLPYGYTF,TGTGCCAGCAGTTCGACTTCGGTCCTTCCCTATGGCTACACCTTC,NA,TRBV28,TRBJ1-2,NA
CAISETGTREQYF,TGTGCCATCAGTGAGACAGGGACGAGGGAGCAGTACTTC,NA,TRBV10-3,TRBJ2-7,NA
CASAGYIGETQYF,TGCGCCAGCGCTGGGTACATTGGGGAGACCCAGTACTTC,few,TRBV5-1,TRBJ2-5,NA
CASSPLQTSTDTQYF,TGTGCCAGCAGCCCCCTCCAAACTAGCACAGATACGCAGTATTTT,NA,TRBV7-9,TRBJ2-3,NA
CAKRGGGSTDTQYF,TGTGCCAAACGTGGGGGGGGGAGCACAGATACGCAGTATTTT,NA,TRBV2,TRBJ2-3,TRBD2
CASSLDRRTDTQYF,TGTGCCAGCAGCTTAGACAGACGCACAGATACGCAGTATTTT,NA,TRBV7-8,TRBJ2-3,NA
CASSPGLNTGELFF,TGTGCCAGCAGCCCGGGCCTTAACACCGGGGAGCTGTTTTTT,NA,TRBV5-6,TRBJ2-2,NA
CACRDGENYGYTF,TGTGCCTGCCGGGACGGAGAAAACTATGGCTACACCTTC,NA,TRBV30,TRBJ1-2,NA
CASSPLDSTGEDGYTF,TGTGCCAGCAGCCCATTAGACTCTACAGGGGAGGATGGCTACACCTTC,NA,TRBV9,TRBJ1-2,TRBD1
CASSLRGQGRETQYF,TGTGCCAGCAGCTTGCGCGGACAGGGGCGAGAGACCCAGTACTTC,NA,TRBV7-9,TRBJ2-5,TRBD1
CASSLWGPGQGADEQFF,TGCGCCAGCAGCTTATGGGGGCCGGGACAGGGGGCCGATGAGCAGTTCTTC,NA,TRBV5-1,TRBJ2-1,TRBD1
CATNQGFQNTEAFF,TGTGCCACCAACCAGGGTTTTCAAAACACTGAAGCTTTCTTT,few,TRBV7-9,TRBJ1-1,NA
CASSLAYETGLSLAKNIQYF,TGCGCCAGCAGCTTGGCCTATGAGACAGGGTTATCCTTAGCCAAAAACATTCAGTACTTC,once,TRBV5-1,TRBJ2-4,TRBD1
CASSEGVNTEAFF,TGTGCCAGCAGTGAGGGGGTTAACACTGAAGCTTTCTTT,NA,TRBV25-1,TRBJ1-1,NA
CASSLGLAGNYEQYF,TGCGCCAGCAGCTTGGGACTAGCGGGGAACTACGAGCAGTACTTC,few,TRBV5-1,TRBJ2-7,TRBD2
CASSPQGQGAIGELFF,TGTGCCAGCAGCCCCCAAGGACAGGGGGCAATCGGGGAGCTGTTTTTT,once,TRBV14,TRBJ2-2,TRBD1
CASSKQAEGLYEQYF,TGTGCCAGCAGCAAGCAAGCGGAGGGACTCTACGAGCAGTACTTC,NA,TRBV13,TRBJ2-7,NA
CASGLAPDRNYGYTF,TGTGCTAGTGGTTTGGCCCCGGACAGAAACTATGGCTACACCTTC,NA,TRBV12-5,TRBJ1-2,NA
CATDPGALGHNEQFF,TGTGCCACCGACCCCGGGGCCCTGGGTCACAATGAGCAGTTCTTC,few,TRBV19,TRBJ2-1,NA
CAISDGGGMQYF,TGTGCCATCAGTGACGGCGGGGGTATGCAGTACTTC,NA,TRBV10-3,TRBJ2-7,TRBD2
CAISPTGAATDTQYF,TGTGCCATCAGTCCGACAGGGGCAGCCACAGATACGCAGTATTTT,few,TRBV10-3,TRBJ2-3,TRBD1
CASSLSGEQYF,TGTGCCAGCAGCTTGTCAGGCGAGCAGTACTTC,NA,TRBV5-4,TRBJ2-7,NA
CASSPGQAPYEQYF,TGTGCCAGCAGTCCGGGACAGGCCCCCTACGAGCAGTACTTC,NA,TRBV7-9,TRBJ2-7,TRBD1
CASSYRRVEETQYF,TGTGCCAGCAGCTACCGTAGGGTGGAGGAGACCCAGTACTTC,NA,TRBV5-6,TRBJ2-5,NA
CASSLEGGLAGRDTQYF,TGTGCCAGCAGCTTAGAAGGGGGACTAGCAGGTCGAGATACGCAGTATTTT,NA,TRBV7-9,TRBJ2-3,TRBD2
CASRTDTQYF,TGTGCCAGCAGAACAGATACGCAGTATTTT,NA,TRBV2,TRBJ2-3,NA
CASSVEGSETEAFF,TGTGCCAGCAGCGTAGAGGGGTCAGAGACTGAAGCTTTCTTT,NA,TRBV9,TRBJ1-1,NA
CANSLGRSYEQYF,TGTGCCAACAGCTTAGGGAGATCCTACGAGCAGTACTTC,NA,TRBV13,TRBJ2-7,NA
CSVEGRVPYNEQFF,TGCAGCGTTGAAGGCAGGGTCCCCTACAATGAGCAGTTCTTC,NA,TRBV29-1,TRBJ2-1,NA
CASQVANNEQFF,TGTGCCAGCCAAGTAGCTAACAATGAGCAGTTCTTC,NA,TRBV5-6,TRBJ2-1,NA